The source of this TCR beta chain is a study of cytomegalovirus exposure and HLA in healthy donors. Findings and limits, study-wide: The authors enumerated 164 TCR beta chains as linked to cytomegalovirus. There were some public TCRs occurring in many donors, but most TCR sequences were rare. One cluster of highly shared sequence variants probably arose as a sequencing artifact. Reportedly, a later analysis found an Asian-associated ancestry cluster had fewer N-insertions than the roughly 700-donor mean.

Use of 60 Vbeta and 13 Jbeta primers characterized the PCR. The protocol was immunoSEQ multiplex PCR, while the TCRdb copy is restricted to in-frame clones and leaves out a portion. The sample has about 140,000 clones; 80% to 85% are singletons. Comments on this clone: The antigen is unknown. An end of the junction does not agree with germline; a read error may underlie this.

The sample consisted of PBMCs. The source is a woman between 50 and 59 years old in good health and CMV-seropositive.

CDR3 amino acids: CASSRGLAATDTQYF. CDR3 DNA: TGTGCTAGCAGCCGGGGACTAGCCGCCACAGATACGCAGTATTTT. The V and J genes are TRBV7-7 and TRBJ2-3; 9 nucleotides align to TRBD2. From germline, CDR1 is SSHAT and CDR2 FNYEAQ (reference sequence). This CDR3 region has 15 residues.